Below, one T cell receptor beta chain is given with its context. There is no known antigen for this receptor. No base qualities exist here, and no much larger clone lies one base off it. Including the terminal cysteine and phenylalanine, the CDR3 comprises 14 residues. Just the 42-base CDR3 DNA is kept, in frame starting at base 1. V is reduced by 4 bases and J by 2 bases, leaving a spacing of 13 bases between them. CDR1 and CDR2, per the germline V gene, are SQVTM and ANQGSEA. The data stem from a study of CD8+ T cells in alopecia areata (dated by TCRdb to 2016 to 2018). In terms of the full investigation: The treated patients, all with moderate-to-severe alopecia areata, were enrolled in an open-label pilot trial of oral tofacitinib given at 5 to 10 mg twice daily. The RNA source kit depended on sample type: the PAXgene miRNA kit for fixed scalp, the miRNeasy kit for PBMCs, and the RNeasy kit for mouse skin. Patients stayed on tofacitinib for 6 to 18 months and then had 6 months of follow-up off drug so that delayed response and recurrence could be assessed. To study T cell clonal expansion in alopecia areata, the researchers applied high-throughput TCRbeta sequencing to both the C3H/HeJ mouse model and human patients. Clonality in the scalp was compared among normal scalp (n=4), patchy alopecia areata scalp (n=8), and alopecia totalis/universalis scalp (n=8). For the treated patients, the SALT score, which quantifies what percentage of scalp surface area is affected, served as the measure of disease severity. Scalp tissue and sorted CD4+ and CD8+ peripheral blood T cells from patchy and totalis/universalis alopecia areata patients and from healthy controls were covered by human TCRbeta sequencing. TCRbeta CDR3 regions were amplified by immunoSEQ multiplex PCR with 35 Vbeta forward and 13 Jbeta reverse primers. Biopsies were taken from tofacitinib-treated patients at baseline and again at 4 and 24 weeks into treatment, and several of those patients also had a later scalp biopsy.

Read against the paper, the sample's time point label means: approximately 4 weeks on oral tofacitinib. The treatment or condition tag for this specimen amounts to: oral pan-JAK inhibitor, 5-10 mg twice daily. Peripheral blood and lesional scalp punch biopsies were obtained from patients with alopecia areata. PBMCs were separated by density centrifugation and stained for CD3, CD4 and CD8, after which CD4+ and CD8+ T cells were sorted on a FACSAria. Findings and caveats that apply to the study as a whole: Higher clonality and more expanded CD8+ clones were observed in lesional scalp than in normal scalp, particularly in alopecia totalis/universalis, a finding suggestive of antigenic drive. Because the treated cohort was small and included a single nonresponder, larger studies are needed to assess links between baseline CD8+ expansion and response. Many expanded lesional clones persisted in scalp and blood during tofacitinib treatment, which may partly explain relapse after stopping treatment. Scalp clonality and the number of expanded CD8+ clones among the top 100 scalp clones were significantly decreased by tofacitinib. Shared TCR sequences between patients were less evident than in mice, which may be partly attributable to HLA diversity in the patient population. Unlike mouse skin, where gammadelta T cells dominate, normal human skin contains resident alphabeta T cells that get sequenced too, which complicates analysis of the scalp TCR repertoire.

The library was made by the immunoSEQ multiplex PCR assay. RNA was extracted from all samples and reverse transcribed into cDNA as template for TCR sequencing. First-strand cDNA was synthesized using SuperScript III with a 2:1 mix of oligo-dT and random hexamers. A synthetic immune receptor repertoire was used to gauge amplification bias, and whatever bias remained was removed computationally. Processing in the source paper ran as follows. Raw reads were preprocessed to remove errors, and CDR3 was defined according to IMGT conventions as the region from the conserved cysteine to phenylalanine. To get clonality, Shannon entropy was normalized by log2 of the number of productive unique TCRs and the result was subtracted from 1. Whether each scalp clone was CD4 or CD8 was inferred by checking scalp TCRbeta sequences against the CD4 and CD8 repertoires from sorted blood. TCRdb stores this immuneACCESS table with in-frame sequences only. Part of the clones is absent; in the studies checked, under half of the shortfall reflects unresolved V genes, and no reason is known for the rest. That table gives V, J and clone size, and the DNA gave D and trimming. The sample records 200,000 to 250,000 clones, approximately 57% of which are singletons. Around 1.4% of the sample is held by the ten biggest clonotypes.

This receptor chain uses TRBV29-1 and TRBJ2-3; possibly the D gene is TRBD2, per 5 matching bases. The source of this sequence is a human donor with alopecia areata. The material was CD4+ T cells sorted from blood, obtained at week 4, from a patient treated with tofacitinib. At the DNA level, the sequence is TGCAGCGTTGGGTTTACTAGTAACACAGATACGCAGTATTTT. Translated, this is CSVGFTSNTDTQYF.